This T cell receptor (beta chain) appears in the sequencing data of a study of cytomegalovirus exposure and HLA in healthy donors. Study-wide background: The approximately 110 validation repertoires were reported in a later analysis to have been generated on the same platform as the roughly 670 first-cohort repertoires.

Worth noting for this clone: Its antigen remains unknown.

Notes on the study in general: CMV antigen specificity was confirmed in vitro for a few CMV-associated chains.

The protocol was immunoSEQ multiplex PCR, while the TCRdb copy is restricted to in-frame clones and leaves out a portion. The sample carries some 130,000 clones, 89% recorded once. This receptor was obtained from a woman in her late teens or twenties in good health and CMV-seronegative. Sequenced: PBMCs.

The CDR3 DNA follows: TGTGCCAGCAGCCACCGACAGGGAAGGTGGGGCACTGAAGCTTTCTTT. Protein sequence: CASSHRQGRWGTEAFF. The chain couples TRBV14 to TRBJ1-1, with 7 bases lining up with TRBD1. This CDR3 comprises 16 residues. Germline CDR1 is SGHDN and CDR2 is FVKESK. V lost 3 bases, J lost 4 bases, and 11 bases stayed unmatched.